These 8 T cell receptor beta chains share one sample of origin, sequenced in a study of metastatic and nonmetastatic thyroid tumors. MiXCR re-clonotyped the PCR reads for TCRdb. The sample consists of under 35,000 clones, around 20% of them appearing once. Treatment of any kind had been given to no patient before thyroid surgery. Sample: blood. These TCRs come from a female donor with papillary thyroid cancer or a benign thyroid nodule (not recorded which). Some clones in this sample may be carry-over from other donors' samples.

In this sample, this clone turned up many times. The gene calls are TRBV19 and TRBJ1-1; 7 bases agree with TRBD1. V shed 7 bases, J shed 5 bases, and the junction held 10 bases outside the gene matches. The CDR3 is 14 amino acids. Germline values: CDR1 LNHDA, CDR2 SQIVND (reference sequence). CDR3 DNA: TGTGCCAGTACCGAAGGACAGGAATGGACTGAAGCTTTCTTT. Its protein is CASTEGQEWTEAFF.

DNA of the CDR3: TGTGCCAGCTCACCCGACAGGGGACGCTCACCCCTCCACTTT. Translated: CASSPDRGRSPLHF. The chain links TRBV18 to TRBJ1-6, with 8 bases fitting TRBD1. The junction had 5 bases not matched to a gene; V was cut back by 3 bases and J by 10 bases. Germline V gene data show CDR1 as KGHSH and CDR2 as LQKENI. This CDR3 is built from 14 residues.

This chain joins TRBV4-1 and TRBJ2-7; D not resolved. Germline-derived CDR1 and CDR2 are MGHRA and YSYEKL. The CDR3 sequence is 16 residues long. V was shortened by 4 bases and J by 0 bases, with 16 bases between the two germline ends. DNA of the CDR3: TGCGCCAGCAGCCCATCCTTGGAAAGACACTCCTACGAGCAGTACTTC. Its translation is CASSPSLERHSYEQYF.

Many counts were recorded for this clone. The same CDR3 also results from other DNA sequences found in this sample. This chain uses TRBV29-1 with TRBJ2-5; no clear D. The V end lost 7 bases, the J end lost 5 bases, and 8 bases lay between the germline ends. The CDR3 length is 10 residues. Per germline, CDR1 SQVTM and CDR2 ANQGSEA. CDR3 sequence reads: CSGKTETQYF. In DNA, the CDR3 is TGCAGCGGCAAAACGGAGACCCAGTACTTC.

This clone appeared many times. V and J are TRBV11-2 and TRBJ1-4; TRBD1 matches 7 bases. In germline, CDR1 is SGHAT, CDR2 FQNNGV. J was trimmed by 4 bases and V by 0 bases; bases with no gene match: 8. The CDR3 totals 17 residues. DNA of the CDR3: TGTGCCAGCAGCTTAGAGATGACAGGGCTTTTTAATGAAAAACTGTTTTTT. Encoded protein: CASSLEMTGLFNEKLFF.

This clone appeared many times. The V gene is TRBV5-1, the J gene TRBJ1-5, with no clear D. V was cut by 0 bases and J by 0 bases, with 7 bases left in between. The germline CDR1 and CDR2 sequences are SGHRS and YFSETQ. There are 15 residues in the CDR3. CDR3 sequence: CASSLGGDSNQPQHF. Here the CDR3 DNA reads TGCGCCAGCAGCTTGGGCGGGGATAGCAATCAGCCCCAGCATTTT.

This clone occurred many times. V gene TRBV6-2 or TRBV6-3 combines with J gene TRBJ2-5; 7 bases agree with TRBD1. V shed 4 bases, J shed 2 bases, and the junction held 10 bases outside the gene matches. This CDR3 comprises 16 residues. Germline assignment: CDR1 MNHEY and CDR2 SVGEGT. Here the CDR3 reads CASSSFLTGYQETQYF. The CDR3 nucleotides read TGTGCCAGCAGTTCTTTTTTGACAGGGTATCAAGAGACCCAGTACTTC.

This clone has a handful of counts. V usage is TRBV6-1 and J usage is TRBJ2-7; 10 nucleotides agree with TRBD1. The CDR3 totals 15 residues. CDR1 and CDR2 (germline): MNHNS, SASEGT. V was clipped by 1 base and J by 2 bases; unmatched bases: 2. As DNA, the CDR3 is TGTGCCAGCAGTGAAGACGGGACAGGGGCCTACGAGCAGTACTTC. Its translation is CASSEDGTGAYEQYF.